Listed here is a single T cell receptor (beta chain). These data come from a study of blood T cell repertoires in COVID-19. This CDR3 comprises 17 residues. CDR1 is LGHDT and CDR2 is YNNKEL in the germline V gene (reference sequence). V lost 4 bases and J lost 7; bases outside the gene matches: 16. Here immunoSEQ multiplex PCR was the method, and the copy in TCRdb shows in-frame clones only, minus some. In the table there are about 180,000 clones, about 83% of which are singletons. This clonotype was sampled from a young woman who had recovered from COVID-19. What was sequenced was PBMCs or T cells enriched from blood (not recorded which). The rearrangement links TRBV3-1 (or the pseudogene TRBV3-2) to TRBJ2-7; 10 bases match TRBD2. Written as DNA, the CDR3 is TGTGCCAGCAGCCCAAACATTCAAGCGGGAGGGCCAAAGGAGCAGTACTTC. As protein: CASSPNIQAGGPKEQYF.